A selection of T cell receptor beta chains follows, all from one sample in a study of T cells in Graves' hyperthyroidism and ophthalmopathy. TCRdb re-analysed the multiplex PCR reads in MiXCR, keeping a single row per CDR3 protein. The sample shows under 350,000 distinct CDR3 sequences, 12% to 15% of them seen only once. Sequencing was carried out using blood. The receptors stem from a woman between 40 and 50 years old with Graves' ophthalmopathy. Both conserved end residues are part of each CDR3. Fields, in order: J gene, D gene, V gene, clone size, CDR3 DNA, CDR3 protein. D genes are given only for firm matches. Clone size is not always given. Where it is, it says once, few, many or a class for expanded clones.

>TRBJ2-2|TRBD1|TRBV6-7|many
TGTGCCAGCAGCCGGATACAGGGGGCCACCGGGGAGCTGTTTTTT
CASSRIQGATGELFF
>TRBJ1-2|.|TRBV19|many
TGTGCCAGTAGTACCGACTCTGACTATGGCTACACCTTC
CASSTDSDYGYTF
>TRBJ1-5|TRBD1|TRBV5-8|.
TGTGCCAGCAGCGGTTTCAGGGGGTCGGGCAATCAGCCCCAGAATTTT
CASSGFRGSGNQPQNF
>TRBJ1-5|TRBD1|TRBV10-2|many
TGCGCCAGCCGCGACGGACAGGGGGCCGTCCAGCCCCAGCATTTT
CASRDGQGAVQPQHF
>TRBJ2-7|TRBD1|TRBV6-1|many
TGTGCCAGCACGGGGACAGGGGTCCGCGAGCAGTACTTC
CASTGTGVREQYF
>TRBJ1-1|.|TRBV7-8|many
TGTGCCAGCAGCCTCTTAGGACGGGGGAACACTGAAGCTTTCTTT
CASSLLGRGNTEAFF
>TRBJ1-2|.|TRBV10-3|.
TGTGCCATCAGGCAGGACTATGGCTACACCTTC
CAIRQDYGYTF
>TRBJ2-5|.|TRBV20-1|many
TGCAGTGCTAGAAAGGCCGGGACCCAAGAGACCCAGTACTTC
CSARKAGTQETQYF
>TRBJ1-1|.|TRBV2|many
TGTGCCAGCAGGGACGTCACCGTAAACACTGAAGCTTTCTTT
CASRDVTVNTEAFF
>TRBJ2-6|.|TRBV28|many
TGTGCCAGCAGTTCCCCTCCCGGCTCTGGGGCCAACGTCCTGACTTTC
CASSSPPGSGANVLTF
>TRBJ2-3|.|TRBV2|many
TGTGCCAGCGGGAGGACAGTAAGCACAGATACGCAGTATTTT
CASGRTVSTDTQYF
>TRBJ1-2|.|TRBV11-2|many
TGTGCCAGCAGCCCTATGGCGAACTATGGCTACACCTTC
CASSPMANYGYTF
>TRBJ2-7|.|TRBV29-1|few
TGCAGCTCGCCCCCCCCCCTTATTTCGGAGCAGTACTTC
CSSPPPLISEQYF
>TRBJ2-2|.|TRBV12-3/TRBV12-4|many
TGTGCCAGCAGTTCTTACGGGACACCGAACACCGGGGAGCTGTTTTTT
CASSSYGTPNTGELFF
>TRBJ1-2|.|TRBV10-3|many
TGTGCCATCAGCGGACAGACTTATGGCTACACCTTC
CAISGQTYGYTF
>TRBJ2-1|TRBD2|TRBV4-2|.
TGTGCCAGCAGCCAAGAGGATAGCGGGGGTATGGATGAGCAGTTCTTC
CASSQEDSGGMDEQFF
>TRBJ2-3|TRBD2|TRBV6-1|many
TGTGCCAGCAGTTTTGGGGGGGGAGTGGTGGGTACGCAGTATTTT
CASSFGGGVVGTQYF
>TRBJ2-7|.|TRBV28|many
TGTGCCAGCAGGAGGTCAGGTACCTCCTACGAGCAGTACTTC
CASRRSGTSYEQYF
>TRBJ1-2|.|TRBV7-9|many
TGTGCCAGCAGCCCGGACGGAACCTATGGCTACACCTTC
CASSPDGTYGYTF
>TRBJ2-1|TRBD2|TRBV7-8|.
TGTGCCAGCATCATAGGGGTAGCGGGATACAATGAGCAGTTCTTC
CASIIGVAGYNEQFF
>TRBJ2-2|.|TRBV18|.
TGTGCCAGCTCACAAGGCTTCGACCGTACCACCGGGGAGCTGTTTTTT
CASSQGFDRTTGELFF
>TRBJ2-7|.|TRBV5-6|many
TGTGCCAGCAGCCGCCGACAGACCTACGAGCAGTACTTC
CASSRRQTYEQYF
>TRBJ2-7|TRBD2|TRBV3-1|few
TGTGCCAGCAGCCGCGGGGGGGCCGCCTACGAGCAGTACTTC
CASSRGGAAYEQYF
>TRBJ2-5|.|TRBV3-1|.
TGTGCCAGCAGCCAGGCGACACTACAATGGGGGACCCAGTACTTC
CASSQATLQWGTQYF
>TRBJ1-5|.|TRBV7-8|.
TGTGCCAGCAGCTTCGGGACGGGAAATCAGCCCCAGCATTTT
CASSFGTGNQPQHF
>TRBJ2-7|.|TRBV5-1|few
TGCGCCAGCAGCCGGGGATTCGGGGCCTACGAGCAGTACTTC
CASSRGFGAYEQYF
>TRBJ2-3|TRBD2|TRBV5-4|.
TGTGCCAGCAGCTTGAGGGCTAGCGGGAGAAAAGTGACAGATACGCAGTATTTT
CASSLRASGRKVTDTQYF
>TRBJ2-7|.|TRBV12-3/TRBV12-4|many
TGTGCCAGCAGCTCCTGGGAAACCGCCTACGAGCAGTACTTC
CASSSWETAYEQYF